Following are 3 T cell receptor beta chains from one sample sequenced in a study of OX40 agonist ivuxolimab in advanced cancers. Only in-frame clones appear in the TCRdb table, and some are missing; sequencing was by immunoSEQ multiplex PCR. The sample includes 70,000 to 100,000 clones, over 75% of them seen just once. Sequenced material: CD4+ or CD8+ T cells sorted from blood, taken in a trial of the OX40 agonist ivuxolimab. These receptors were obtained from an adult with an advanced solid tumor such as melanoma, head and neck, liver or kidney cancer.

The CDR3 nucleotides read TGTGCCAGCCAAAGTTGGCTTGGGAGACGACCCTACGAGCAGTACTTC. As protein: CASQSWLGRRPYEQYF. This chain joins TRBV9 and TRBJ2-7, with D possibly TRBD2 on 5 matching bases. CDR1 and CDR2 (germline): SGDLS, YYNGEE. V was pared by 7 bases and J by 2 bases, with 22 bases between. CDR3 length equals 16 residues.

The chain recombines TRBV28 with TRBJ2-1, with 7 bases aligning to TRBD2. Germline loops: CDR1 MDHEN, CDR2 SYDVKM. With V trimmed by 8 bases and J by 5 bases, 9 bases remained unmatched. The CDR3 is 14 amino acids. CDR3 in DNA: TGTGCCAGCCGAAAGCGGGGAACACACAATGAGCAGTTCTTC. This encodes CASRKRGTHNEQFF.

V is TRBV4-1 and J is TRBJ1-3; TRBD1 agrees at 12 bases. Germline V gene lookup returns CDR1 MGHRA and CDR2 YSYEKL. V gave up 0 bases and J gave up 1 base; unmatched junction bases: 10. This CDR3 is 20 amino acids long. Here the CDR3 reads CASSQDLFGTGGESGNTIYF. DNA of the CDR3: TGCGCCAGCAGCCAAGATTTGTTCGGGACAGGGGGCGAGTCTGGAAACACCATATATTTT.